The 11 T cell receptor beta chains presented below share a single source sample, sequenced in a study of shared clonotypes between healthy human individuals. Libraries were prepared by immunoSEQ multiplex PCR; TCRdb keeps only in-frame clonotypes and omits some of them. The table has approximately 2,000,000 clones, about 94% seen once. Naive-designated CD8 cells lacked CD45RO, were positively enriched for CCR7, and omitted terminally differentiated effector memory CD45RA+ cells. The specimen sequenced was naive CD8+ T cells from PBMCs. These receptors were obtained from a man aged 18-30 years in good health. Some clones in this sample may be carry-over from other donors' samples.

This chain uses TRBV9 with TRBJ1-2; perhaps TRBD1 as D (5 bases). The germline V gene has CDR1 SGDLS and CDR2 YYNGEE. The CDR3 is 16 residues long. The V gene lost 4 bases and the J gene lost 0 bases, with 16 bases spanning the gap. In DNA form, the CDR3 reads TGTGCCAGCAGCCCTACCCTGACAGTAGCTAACTATGGCTACACCTTC. Encoded protein: CASSPTLTVANYGYTF.

The V and J genes are TRBV9 and TRBJ2-3; 9 bases match TRBD2. Germline CDR1 SGDLS, CDR2 YYNGEE. The CDR3 totals 14 residues. Unmatched junction bases numbered 2, after V lost 2 bases and J lost 4 bases. The CDR3: CASSVSGSSDTQYF. DNA of the CDR3: TGTGCCAGCAGCGTTAGCGGGAGTTCAGATACGCAGTATTTT.

This chain joins TRBV21-1 and TRBJ2-7; TRBD1 is the table's D call and was not checked against the DNA. TRBV21-1 is flagged as a pseudogene. The CDR3 runs to 14 residues. The CDR3 nucleotides read TGTGCCAGCAGCAAACAGGACAGCCGCTACGAGCAGTACTTC. Protein sequence: CASSKQDSRYEQYF.

This chain joins TRBV27 and TRBJ1-1; TRBD1 matches 10 bases. Trimming took 7 bases from V and 10 from J; bases not matched to a gene: 18. The CDR3 is made up of 16 amino acids. Germline CDR1 reads MNHEY; CDR2 reads SMNVEV (reference sequence). The CDR3 region is CASKMIGTGVGRAAFF. DNA of the CDR3: TGTGCCAGCAAAATGATTGGGACAGGGGTGGGCCGTGCAGCTTTCTTT.

V gene TRBV4-1 combines with J gene TRBJ2-7, with D possibly being TRBD2 (5 bases). The V and J ends lost 0 bases and 0 bases respectively, with 12 bases between them. Germline V lookup: CDR1 MGHRA, CDR2 YSYEKL. The CDR3 runs to 16 residues. The CDR3 loop reads CASSQDIARGSYEQYF. In DNA form, the CDR3 reads TGCGCCAGCAGCCAAGATATCGCCCGGGGCTCCTACGAGCAGTACTTC.

The chain combines TRBV27 with TRBJ2-2; D uncertain. The CDR3 consists of 13 residues. Germline CDR1 is MNHEY and CDR2 is SMNVEV (reference sequence). Trimming took 7 bases from V and 5 from J, leaving 11 bases between them. CDR3: CASIMWETGELFF. The CDR3 DNA is TGTGCCAGCATTATGTGGGAAACCGGGGAGCTGTTTTTT.

This clone is a singleton in its sample. The rearrangement links TRBV10-3 to TRBJ2-7; no clear D gene. The CDR3 has 13 amino acids. Per the germline V gene, CDR1 is ENHRY and CDR2 is SYGVKD. V was shortened by 3 bases and J by 6 bases, with 12 bases between the two germline ends. Here the CDR3 reads CAISEGPMGEQYF. CDR3 bases: TGTGCCATCAGTGAAGGCCCGATGGGCGAGCAGTACTTC.

This clone has only one observation. The chain links TRBV27 to TRBJ1-1; D call uncertain. The CDR3 spans 15 residues. CDR1 is MNHEY, CDR2 SMNVEV, per germline (reference sequence). V dropped 4 bases and J dropped 0 bases, with 12 bases sitting between them. This chain's CDR3 is CASSSRGSMNTEAFF. The DNA of the CDR3 is TGTGCCAGCAGTTCTCGAGGGTCTATGAACACTGAAGCTTTCTTT.

The rearrangement uses TRBV18 and TRBJ2-1, with unresolved D. The V end lost 0 bases, the J end lost 4 bases, and 7 bases lay between the germline ends. In germline, CDR1 is KGHSH, CDR2 LQKENI. The CDR3 totals 14 residues. CDR3 amino acids: CASSPPLVYNEQFF. The CDR3 DNA reads as TGTGCCAGCTCACCACCGTTAGTATACAATGAGCAGTTCTTC.

The rearrangement joins TRBV6-1 to TRBJ1-5, with D unclear. The CDR3 sequence is 15 residues long. Trimming left V 3 bases short and J 0 bases short, with 9 bases between. Germline lookup yields CDR1 MNHNS and CDR2 SASEGT. CDR3 DNA: TGTGCCAGCAGTGACTGGCACTCTAGCAATCAGCCCCAGCATTTT. This gives the protein CASSDWHSSNQPQHF.

The chain joins TRBV5-8 to TRBJ2-3, with a weak D call TRBD2 (5 bases). Germline loops: CDR1 SGHTS, CDR2 YDEGEE. V lost 4 bases and J 2 bases, leaving 14 bases between the germline ends. This CDR3 has 15 residues. The DNA of the CDR3 is TGTGCCAGCAGCCCGACCTGGGGAGCCACAGATACGCAGTATTTT. It translates to CASSPTWGATDTQYF.